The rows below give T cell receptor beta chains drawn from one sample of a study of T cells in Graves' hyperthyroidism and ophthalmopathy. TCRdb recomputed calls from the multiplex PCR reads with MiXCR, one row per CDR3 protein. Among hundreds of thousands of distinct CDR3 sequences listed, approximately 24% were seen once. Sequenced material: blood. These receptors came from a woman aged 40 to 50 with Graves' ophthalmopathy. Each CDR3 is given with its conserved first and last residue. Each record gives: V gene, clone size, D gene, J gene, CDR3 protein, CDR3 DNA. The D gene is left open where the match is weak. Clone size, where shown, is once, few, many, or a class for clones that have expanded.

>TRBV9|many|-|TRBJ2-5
CASSVATGTQYF
TGTGCCAGCAGCGTAGCCACGGGGACCCAGTACTTC
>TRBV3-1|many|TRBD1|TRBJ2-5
CASSPRDRIQETQYF
TGTGCCAGCAGCCCCCGGGACAGAATCCAAGAGACCCAGTACTTC
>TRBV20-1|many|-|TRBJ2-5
CTPGQSFQETQYF
TGTACCCCGGGGCAATCGTTCCAAGAGACCCAGTACTTC
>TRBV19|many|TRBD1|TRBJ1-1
CASTMTGGGTEAFF
TGTGCCAGTACTATGACAGGGGGCGGTACTGAAGCTTTCTTT
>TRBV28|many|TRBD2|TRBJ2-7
CASSLGREELGEQYF
TGTGCCAGCAGTTTGGGGCGGGAGGAACTGGGCGAGCAGTACTTC
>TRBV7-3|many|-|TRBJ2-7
CASSLSPSYEQYF
TGTGCCAGCAGCTTATCTCCTTCCTACGAGCAGTACTTC
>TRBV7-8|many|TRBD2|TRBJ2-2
CASSLQRAGGAGELFF
TGTGCCAGCAGCTTACAGCGAGCGGGAGGAGCCGGGGAGCTGTTTTTT
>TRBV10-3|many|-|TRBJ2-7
CAISESRDFDEQYF
TGTGCCATCAGTGAGTCGCGGGACTTCGACGAGCAGTACTTC
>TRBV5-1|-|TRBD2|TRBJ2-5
CASSLVGLAGETQYF
TGCGCCAGCAGCTTGGTGGGACTAGCGGGAGAGACCCAGTACTTC
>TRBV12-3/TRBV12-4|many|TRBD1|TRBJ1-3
CASSDRVSGNTIYF
TGTGCCAGCAGTGACAGGGTCTCTGGAAACACCATATATTTT
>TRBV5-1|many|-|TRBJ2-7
CASSKTNGYEQYF
TGCGCCAGCAGCAAAACGAATGGGTACGAGCAGTACTTC
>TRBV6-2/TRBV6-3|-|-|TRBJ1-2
CASSARNRPYGYTF
TGTGCCAGCAGTGCTCGTAACAGACCTTATGGCTACACCTTC
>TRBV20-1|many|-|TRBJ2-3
CSASNAGLGPDTQYF
TGCAGTGCTAGCAACGCGGGGCTGGGGCCAGATACGCAGTATTTT
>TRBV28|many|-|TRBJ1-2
CASSLTWAAGYTF
TGTGCCAGCAGTTTAACTTGGGCGGCTGGCTACACCTTC
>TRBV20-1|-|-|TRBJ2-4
CSARATNIQYF
TGCAGTGCTCGGGCTACTAACATTCAGTACTTC
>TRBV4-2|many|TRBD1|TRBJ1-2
CASRPNLGTDFNYGYTF
TGTGCCAGCAGACCAAACCTCGGGACAGACTTTAACTATGGCTACACCTTC
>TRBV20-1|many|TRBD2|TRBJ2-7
CSASPSGRALLDEQYF
TGCAGTGCTAGCCCTAGCGGGAGGGCCCTACTCGACGAGCAGTACTTC
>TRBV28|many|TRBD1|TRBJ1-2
CASGTAGGSRYGYTF
TGTGCCAGCGGCACGGCAGGGGGCAGTCGCTATGGCTACACCTTC
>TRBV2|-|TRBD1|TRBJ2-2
CASSDLGRGLLMGELFF
TGTGCCAGCAGTGACCTCGGCAGGGGGCTTCTCATGGGGGAGCTGTTTTTT
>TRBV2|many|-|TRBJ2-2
CASSTSSWAGELFF
TGTGCCAGCAGTACTTCAAGCTGGGCCGGGGAGCTGTTTTTT
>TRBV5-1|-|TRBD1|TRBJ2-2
CASSSGTGGAGLYTGELFF
TGCGCCAGCAGCTCAGGAACAGGGGGCGCGGGTTTATATACCGGGGAGCTGTTTTTT
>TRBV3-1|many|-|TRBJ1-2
CASSQRTDYGYTF
TGTGCCAGCAGCCAAAGGACAGACTATGGCTACACCTTC
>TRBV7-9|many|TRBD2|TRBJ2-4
CASSPRRGVKNIQYF
TGTGCCAGCAGCCCCAGGCGGGGGGTCAAAAACATTCAGTACTTC
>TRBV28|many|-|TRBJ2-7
CASSLDAFEQYF
TGTGCCAGCAGTTTAGACGCGTTCGAGCAGTACTTC
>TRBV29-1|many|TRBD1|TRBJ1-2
CSVDPGGEGGYGYTF
TGCAGCGTTGATCCAGGGGGGGAAGGAGGGTATGGCTACACCTTC
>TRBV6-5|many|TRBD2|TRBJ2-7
CASTPSGGAYEQYF
TGTGCCAGCACCCCCAGCGGGGGTGCCTACGAGCAGTACTTC
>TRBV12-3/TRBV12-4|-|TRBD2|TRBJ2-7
CASSPPGLAGVGEQYF
TGTGCCAGCAGCCCCCCGGGACTAGCGGGAGTGGGTGAGCAGTACTTC
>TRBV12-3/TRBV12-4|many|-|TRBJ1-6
CASSPTAANSPLHF
TGTGCCAGCAGCCCGACAGCCGCTAATTCACCCCTCCACTTT
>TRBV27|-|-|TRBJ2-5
CASSVRWQETQYF
TGTGCCAGCAGTGTCAGGTGGCAAGAGACCCAGTACTTC
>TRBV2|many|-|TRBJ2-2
CASSGFAGGTGELFF
TGTGCCAGCAGTGGATTTGCCGGAGGGACCGGGGAGCTGTTTTTT
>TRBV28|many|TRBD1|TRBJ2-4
CASRPTPDRGPKNIQYF
TGTGCCAGCAGACCAACCCCCGACAGGGGCCCCAAAAACATTCAGTACTTC
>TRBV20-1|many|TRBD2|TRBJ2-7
CSARRSSGSPYEQYF
TGCAGTGCTAGAAGGTCTAGCGGGAGCCCTTACGAGCAGTACTTC
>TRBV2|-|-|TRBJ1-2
CASSVRTDSYGYTF
TGTGCCAGCAGTGTGAGGACGGACTCCTATGGCTACACCTTC
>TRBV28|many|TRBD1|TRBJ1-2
CASSLWSGQGEYGYTF
TGTGCCAGCAGTTTATGGTCGGGACAGGGGGAATATGGCTACACCTTC
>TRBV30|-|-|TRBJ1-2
CAWSTKYFDGYTF
TGTGCCTGGAGTACTAAGTACTTCGATGGCTACACCTTC
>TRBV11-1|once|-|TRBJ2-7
CASSRTFHEQYF
TGTGCCAGCAGCCGGACATTCCACGAGCAGTACTTC
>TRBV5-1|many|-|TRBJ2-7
CASSLPSSNYEQYF
TGCGCCAGCAGCTTGCCTAGCAGCAACTACGAGCAGTACTTC
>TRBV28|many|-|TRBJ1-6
CASSPARSYNSPLHF
TGTGCCAGCAGCCCAGCACGCTCCTATAATTCACCCCTCCACTTT
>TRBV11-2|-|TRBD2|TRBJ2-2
CASTRTSLTAGELFF
TGTGCCAGCACCAGGACTAGCCTCACGGCCGGGGAGCTGTTTTTT
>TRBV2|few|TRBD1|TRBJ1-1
CASLRQGLNTEAFF
TGTGCCAGCCTTAGACAGGGATTGAACACTGAAGCTTTCTTT
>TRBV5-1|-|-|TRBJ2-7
CASSLMNTDYEQYF
TGCGCCAGCAGCTTGATGAACACAGACTACGAGCAGTACTTC
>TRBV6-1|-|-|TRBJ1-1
CASSEASWGAFF
TGTGCCAGCAGTGAAGCGAGTTGGGGAGCTTTCTTT
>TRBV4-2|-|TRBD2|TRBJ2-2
CASSQLTSLTGELFF
TGTGCCAGCAGCCAGTTGACTAGCCTCACCGGGGAGCTGTTTTTT
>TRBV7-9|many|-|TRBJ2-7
CASSLEHGPYEQYF
TGTGCCAGCAGCTTAGAACACGGTCCCTACGAGCAGTACTTC
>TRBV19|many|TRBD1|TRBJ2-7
CASSSGQGTYEQYF
TGTGCCAGTAGCTCGGGACAGGGGACCTACGAGCAGTACTTC
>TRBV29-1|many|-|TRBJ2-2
CSARSGGPNTGELFF
TGCAGCGCCAGATCCGGGGGACCGAACACCGGGGAGCTGTTTTTT
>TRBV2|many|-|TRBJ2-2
CASSQLNTGELFF
TGTGCCAGCAGTCAGCTGAACACCGGGGAGCTGTTTTTT
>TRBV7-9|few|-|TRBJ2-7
CASSPPGPSGEQYF
TGTGCCAGCAGCCCCCCGGGACCGAGTGGCGAGCAGTACTTC
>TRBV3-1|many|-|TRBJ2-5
CASSQFGVRETQYF
TGTGCCAGCAGCCAATTTGGAGTCCGGGAGACCCAGTACTTC
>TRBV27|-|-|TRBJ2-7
CARDDGGVGNYEQYF
TGTGCCAGGGACGACGGCGGCGTAGGTAACTACGAGCAGTACTTC
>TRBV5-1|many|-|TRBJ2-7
CASSLGPGGEQYF
TGCGCCAGCAGCTTGGGACCCGGGGGCGAGCAGTACTTC